This TCR beta chain was obtained from a study of long-term antiretroviral therapy in people with HIV. Assay version v3.0 of immunoSEQ was used, and it was run at survey level. Per-sample TRB depth target: about 35,000-55,000 T-cell genomes. The data were produced by immunoSEQ multiplex PCR, yet TCRdb's version contains in-frame clones alone and is incomplete. The sample holds about 30,000 clones, 80% to 90% seen once. Each HIV-infected participant was given treatment in the United States. Germline V gene lookup returns CDR1 ENHRY and CDR2 SYGVKD. The CDR3 spans 14 residues. V was shortened by 3 bases and J by 0 bases, with 6 bases between the two germline ends.

The chain joins TRBV10-3 to TRBJ1-3; no clear D. This clonotype was sampled from a man over 45 with HIV. Here the sequenced sample was unsorted PBMCs, taken about 5 years before starting antiretroviral therapy. The CDR3: CAISDGSSGNTIYF. CDR3 sequence (DNA): TGTGCCATCAGTGATGGCAGCTCTGGAAACACCATATATTTT.